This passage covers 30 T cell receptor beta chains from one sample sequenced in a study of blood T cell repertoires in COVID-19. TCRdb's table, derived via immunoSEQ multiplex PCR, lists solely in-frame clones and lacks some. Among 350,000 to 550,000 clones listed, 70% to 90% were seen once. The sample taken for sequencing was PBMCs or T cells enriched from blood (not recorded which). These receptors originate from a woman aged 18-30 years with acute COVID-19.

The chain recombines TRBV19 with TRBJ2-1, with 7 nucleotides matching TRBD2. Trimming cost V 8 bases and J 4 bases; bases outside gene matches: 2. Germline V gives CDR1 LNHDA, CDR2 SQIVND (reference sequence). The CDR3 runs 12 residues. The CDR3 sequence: CASRGEYNEQFF. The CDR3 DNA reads TGTGCCAGTCGGGGGGAATACAATGAGCAGTTCTTC.

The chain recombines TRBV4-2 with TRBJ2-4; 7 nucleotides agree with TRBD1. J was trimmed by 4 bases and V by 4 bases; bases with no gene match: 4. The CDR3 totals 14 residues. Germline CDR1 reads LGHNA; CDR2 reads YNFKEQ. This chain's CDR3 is CASSLDRQKNIQYF. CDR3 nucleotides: TGTGCCAGCAGCCTGGACAGGCAGAAAAACATTCAGTACTTC.

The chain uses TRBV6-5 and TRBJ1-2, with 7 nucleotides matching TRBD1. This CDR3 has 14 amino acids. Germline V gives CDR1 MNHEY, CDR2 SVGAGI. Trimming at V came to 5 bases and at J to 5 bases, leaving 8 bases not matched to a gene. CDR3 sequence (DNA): TGTGCCAGCAGTCCTGACAGGGAGATTTATGGCTACACCTTC. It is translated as CASSPDREIYGYTF.

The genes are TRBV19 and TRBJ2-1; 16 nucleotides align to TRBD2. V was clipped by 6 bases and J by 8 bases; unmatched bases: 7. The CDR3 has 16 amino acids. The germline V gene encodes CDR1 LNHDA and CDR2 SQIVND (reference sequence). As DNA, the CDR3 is TGTGCCAGTAGGCTTTCCGGGACTAGCGGGAGGGATGAGCAGTTCTTC. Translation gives CASRLSGTSGRDEQFF.

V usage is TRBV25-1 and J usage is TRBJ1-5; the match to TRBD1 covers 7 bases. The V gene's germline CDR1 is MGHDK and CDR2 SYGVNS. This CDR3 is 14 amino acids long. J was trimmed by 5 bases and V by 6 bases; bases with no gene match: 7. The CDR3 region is CASSPGQWDQPQHF. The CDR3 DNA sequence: TGTGCCAGCAGCCCGGGACAGTGGGATCAGCCCCAGCATTTT.

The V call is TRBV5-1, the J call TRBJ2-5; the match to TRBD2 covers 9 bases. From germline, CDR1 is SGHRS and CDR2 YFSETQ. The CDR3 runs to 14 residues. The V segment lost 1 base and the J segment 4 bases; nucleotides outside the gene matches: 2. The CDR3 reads CASSLRTSAETQYF. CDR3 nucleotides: TGCGCCAGCAGCTTGCGGACTAGCGCAGAGACCCAGTACTTC.

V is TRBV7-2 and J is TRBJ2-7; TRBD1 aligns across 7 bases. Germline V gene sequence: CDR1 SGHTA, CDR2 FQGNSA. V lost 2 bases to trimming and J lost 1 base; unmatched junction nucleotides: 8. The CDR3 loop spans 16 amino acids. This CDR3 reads CASSLQRDRASYEQYF. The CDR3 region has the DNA TGTGCCAGCAGCTTACAACGAGACAGGGCATCCTACGAGCAGTACTTC.

The CDR3 is CASRIGGFPYGYTF. The CDR3 bases are TGTGCCAGCAGAATAGGAGGATTCCCCTATGGCTACACCTTC. V usage is TRBV28 and J usage is TRBJ1-2; D unresolved. This CDR3 contains 14 residues. Germline assignment: CDR1 MDHEN and CDR2 SYDVKM. Trimming shortened V by 6 bases and J by 4 bases, and 15 bases separated the two germline ends.

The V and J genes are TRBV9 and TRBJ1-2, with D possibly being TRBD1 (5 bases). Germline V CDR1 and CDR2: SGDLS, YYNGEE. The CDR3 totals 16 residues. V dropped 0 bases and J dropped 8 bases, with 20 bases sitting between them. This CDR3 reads CASSVESGWGGMGYTF. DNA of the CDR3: TGTGCCAGCAGCGTAGAAAGTGGTTGGGGGGGTATGGGCTACACCTTC.

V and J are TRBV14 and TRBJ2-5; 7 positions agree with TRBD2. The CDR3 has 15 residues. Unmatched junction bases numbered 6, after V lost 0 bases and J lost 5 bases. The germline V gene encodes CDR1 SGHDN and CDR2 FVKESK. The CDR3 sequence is CASSQETSARETQYF. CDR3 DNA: TGTGCCAGCAGCCAAGAAACTAGCGCACGCGAGACCCAGTACTTC.

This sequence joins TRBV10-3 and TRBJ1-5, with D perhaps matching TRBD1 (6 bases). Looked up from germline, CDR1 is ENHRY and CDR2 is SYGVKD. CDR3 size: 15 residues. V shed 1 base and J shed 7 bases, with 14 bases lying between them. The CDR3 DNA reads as TGTGCCATCAGTGAGTTTGGGGGCGAGGAACAGCCCCAGCATTTT. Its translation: CAISEFGGEEQPQHF.

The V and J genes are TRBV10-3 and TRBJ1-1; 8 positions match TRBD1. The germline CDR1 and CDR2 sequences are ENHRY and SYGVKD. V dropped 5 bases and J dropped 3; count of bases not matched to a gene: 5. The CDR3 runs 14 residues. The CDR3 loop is CAISNRGEDTEAFF. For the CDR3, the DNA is TGTGCCATCAGTAACAGGGGGGAGGACACTGAAGCTTTCTTT.

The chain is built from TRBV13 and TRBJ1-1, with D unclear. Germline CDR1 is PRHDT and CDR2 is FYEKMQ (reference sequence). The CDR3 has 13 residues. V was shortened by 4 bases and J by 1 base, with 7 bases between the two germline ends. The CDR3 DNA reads TGTGCCAGCAGCTCATCAGGGAACACTGAAGCTTTCTTT. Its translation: CASSSSGNTEAFF.

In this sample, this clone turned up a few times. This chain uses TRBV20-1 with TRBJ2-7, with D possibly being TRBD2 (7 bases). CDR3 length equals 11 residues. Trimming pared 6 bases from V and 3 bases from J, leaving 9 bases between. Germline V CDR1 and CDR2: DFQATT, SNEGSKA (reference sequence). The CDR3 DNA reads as TGCAGTGCCGGGGGGCTCTACGAGCAGTACTTC. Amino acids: CSAGGLYEQYF.

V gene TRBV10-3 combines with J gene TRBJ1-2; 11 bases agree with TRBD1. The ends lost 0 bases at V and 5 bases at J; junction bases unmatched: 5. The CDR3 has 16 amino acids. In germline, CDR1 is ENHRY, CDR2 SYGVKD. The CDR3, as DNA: TGTGCCATCAGTGAGTCTTGGACAGGGGGCTTATATGGCTACACCTTC. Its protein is CAISESWTGGLYGYTF.

CDR3 in amino acids: CATSKNTGSQTQYF. CDR3 coding DNA: TGTGCCACCAGCAAGAATACAGGGTCCCAGACCCAGTACTTC. V usage is TRBV15 and J usage is TRBJ2-5; possible D gene TRBD1, 6 bases. Trimming removed 4 bases at V and 6 bases at J, with 15 bases between. The CDR3 runs to 14 residues. CDR1 and CDR2 (germline): LNHNV, YYDKDF (reference sequence).

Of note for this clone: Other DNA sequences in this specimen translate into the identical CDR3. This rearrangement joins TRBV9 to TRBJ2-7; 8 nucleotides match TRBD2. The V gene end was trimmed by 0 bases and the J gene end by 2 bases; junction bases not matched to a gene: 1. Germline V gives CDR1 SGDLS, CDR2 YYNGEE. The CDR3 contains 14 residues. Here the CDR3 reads CASSVAGGPYEQYF. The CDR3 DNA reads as TGTGCCAGCAGCGTAGCGGGAGGGCCCTACGAGCAGTACTTC. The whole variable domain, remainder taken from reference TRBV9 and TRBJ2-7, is DSGVTQTPKHLITATGQRVTLRCSPRSGDLSVYWYQQSLDQGLQFLIQYYNGEERAKGNILERFSAQQFPDLHSELNLSSLELGDSALYFCASSVAGGPYEQYFGPGTRLTVT.

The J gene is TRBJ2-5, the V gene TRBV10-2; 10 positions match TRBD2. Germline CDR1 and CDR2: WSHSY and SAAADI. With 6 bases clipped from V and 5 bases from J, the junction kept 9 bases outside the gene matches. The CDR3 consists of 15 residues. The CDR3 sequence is CASRLAGVLYETQYF. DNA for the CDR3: TGCGCCAGCAGGCTAGCGGGGGTTCTTTATGAGACCCAGTACTTC.

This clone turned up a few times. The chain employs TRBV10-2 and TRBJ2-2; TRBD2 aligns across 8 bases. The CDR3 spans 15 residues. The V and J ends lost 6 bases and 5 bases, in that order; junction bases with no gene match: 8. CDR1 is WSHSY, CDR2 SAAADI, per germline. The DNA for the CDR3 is TGCGCCAGCAGACCCAGCGGGGGAGGAACCGGGGAGCTGTTTTTT. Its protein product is CASRPSGGGTGELFF.

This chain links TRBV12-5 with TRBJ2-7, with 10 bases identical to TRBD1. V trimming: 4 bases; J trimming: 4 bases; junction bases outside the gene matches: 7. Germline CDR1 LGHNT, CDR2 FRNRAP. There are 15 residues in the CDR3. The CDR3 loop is CASGWGQGTLYEQYF. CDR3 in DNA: TGTGCTAGTGGTTGGGGACAGGGGACCCTATACGAGCAGTACTTC.

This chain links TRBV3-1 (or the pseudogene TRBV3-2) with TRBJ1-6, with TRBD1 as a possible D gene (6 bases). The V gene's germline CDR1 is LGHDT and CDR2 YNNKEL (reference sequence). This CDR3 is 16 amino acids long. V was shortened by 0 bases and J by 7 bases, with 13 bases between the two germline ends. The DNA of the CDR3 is TGTGCCAGCAGCCAAGAAGGAGCAGGGGCAAATTCACCCCTCCACTTT. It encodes CASSQEGAGANSPLHF.

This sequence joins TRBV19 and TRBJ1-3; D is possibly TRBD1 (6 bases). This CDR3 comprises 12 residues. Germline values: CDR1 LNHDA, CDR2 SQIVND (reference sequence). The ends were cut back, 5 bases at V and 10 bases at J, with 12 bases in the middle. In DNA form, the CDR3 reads TGTGCCAGTAGTTCCTGGACAGATACCATATATTTT. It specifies CASSSWTDTIYF.

The CDR3 nucleotides read TGTGCCAGCAGCATAGGCTGGACAGGGAAGGTCAATGAGCAGTTCTTC. Translated: CASSIGWTGKVNEQFF. The chain joins TRBV5-5 to TRBJ2-1; 8 nucleotides match TRBD1. The germline gives CDR1 SGHKS, CDR2 YYEKEE (reference sequence). With V trimmed by 4 bases and J by 6 bases, 12 bases remained unmatched. CDR3 length equals 16 residues.

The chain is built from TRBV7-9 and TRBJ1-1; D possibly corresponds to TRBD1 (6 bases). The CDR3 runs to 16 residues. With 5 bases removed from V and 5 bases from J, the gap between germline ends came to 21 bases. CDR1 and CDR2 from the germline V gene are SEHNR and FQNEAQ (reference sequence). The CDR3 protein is CASSPSGGARRTEAFF. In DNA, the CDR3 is TGTGCCAGCAGCCCTTCTGGGGGGGCGCGGAGGACTGAAGCTTTCTTT.

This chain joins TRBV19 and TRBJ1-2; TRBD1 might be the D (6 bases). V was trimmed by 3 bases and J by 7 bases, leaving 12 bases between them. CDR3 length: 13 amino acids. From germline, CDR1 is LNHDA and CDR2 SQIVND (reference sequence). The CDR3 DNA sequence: TGTGCCAGTAGTATTACAGGGTGGTCTGGCTACACCTTC. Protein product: CASSITGWSGYTF.

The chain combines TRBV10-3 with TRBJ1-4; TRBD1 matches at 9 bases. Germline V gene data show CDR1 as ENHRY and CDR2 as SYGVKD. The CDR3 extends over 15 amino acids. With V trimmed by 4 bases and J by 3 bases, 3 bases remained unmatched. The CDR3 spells CAISGTGEANEKLFF. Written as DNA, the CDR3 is TGTGCCATCAGTGGGACAGGGGAGGCTAATGAAAAACTGTTTTTT.

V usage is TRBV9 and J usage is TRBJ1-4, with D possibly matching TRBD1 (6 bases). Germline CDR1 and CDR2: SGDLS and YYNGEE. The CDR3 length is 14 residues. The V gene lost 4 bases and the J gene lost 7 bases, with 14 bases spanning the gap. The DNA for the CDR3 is TGTGCCAGCAGCTCTTCAGGGGTAGGTGAAAAACTGTTTTTT. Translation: CASSSSGVGEKLFF.

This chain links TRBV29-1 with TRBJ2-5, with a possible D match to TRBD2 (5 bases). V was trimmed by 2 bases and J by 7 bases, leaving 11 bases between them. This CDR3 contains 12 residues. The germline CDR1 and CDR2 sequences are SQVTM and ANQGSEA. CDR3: CSVEPNSGTQYF. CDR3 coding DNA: TGCAGCGTTGAACCTAACAGCGGGACCCAGTACTTC.

CDR3 sequence (DNA): TGTGCCAGCAAATTAGCGGGGGGGCCGGATGAGCAGTTCTTC. Amino acids: CASKLAGGPDEQFF. V gene TRBV3-1 (or the pseudogene TRBV3-2) combines with J gene TRBJ2-1; 11 bases fit TRBD2. The CDR3 spans 14 residues. CDR1 is LGHDT, CDR2 YNNKEL, per germline (reference sequence). J gave up 8 bases and V 7 bases, and 7 bases lay outside the gene matches.

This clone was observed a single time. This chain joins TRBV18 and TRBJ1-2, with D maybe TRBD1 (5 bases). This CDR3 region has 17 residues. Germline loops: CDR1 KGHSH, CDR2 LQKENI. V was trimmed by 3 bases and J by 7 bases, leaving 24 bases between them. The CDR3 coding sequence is TGTGCCAGCTCACCCTCGGGTTCCATCACCGGGGGATTTGGCTACACCTTC. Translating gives CASSPSGSITGGFGYTF.